One and the same sample provided the 13 T cell receptor beta chains below, sequenced in a study of blood T cell repertoires in COVID-19. Some clones are missing from TCRdb's copy, which holds only in-frame ones; the method was immunoSEQ multiplex PCR. Found here are 70,000 to 90,000 clones, roughly 79% of them singletons; the top ten hold approximately 15%. The sequenced sample was peripheral blood. These receptors were obtained from a human donor in a cohort sampled during active COVID-19.

The rearrangement uses TRBV6-6 and TRBJ2-7; D uncertain. Trimming cost V 6 bases and J 5 bases, with 14 bases left between them. CDR3 length: 13 amino acids. Germline V gene lookup returns CDR1 MNHNY and CDR2 SVGAGI (reference sequence). CDR3 sequence reads: CASSQRLIHEQYV. In DNA form, the CDR3 reads TGTGCCAGCAGCCAACGACTGATCCACGAGCAGTACGTC.

The CDR3 loop reads CATHGRGYFSGRKDEQFF. CDR3 nucleotides: TGTGCCACCCACGGAAGGGGGTACTTTAGCGGGAGAAAGGATGAGCAGTTCTTC. V is TRBV24-1 and J is TRBJ2-1, with 9 bases lining up with TRBD2. The CDR3 consists of 18 residues. The germline V gene has CDR1 KGHDR and CDR2 SFDVKD. J gave up 8 bases and V 9 bases, and 22 bases lay outside the gene matches.

A few counts support this clone. This chain links TRBV27 with TRBJ2-5; TRBD1 matches 9 bases. V was clipped by 6 bases and J by 2 bases; unmatched bases: 7. Germline V gene data show CDR1 as MNHEY and CDR2 as SMNVEV (reference sequence). The CDR3 covers 15 residues. The CDR3 region is CASSTGTGIQETQYF. The CDR3 DNA sequence: TGTGCCAGCAGCACCGGGACAGGGATTCAAGAGACCCAGTACTTC.

At least ten counts were recorded for this clone. The genes are TRBV18 and TRBJ2-7, with D possibly TRBD1 on 6 matching bases. There are 14 residues in the CDR3. Germline lookup yields CDR1 KGHSH and CDR2 LQKENI. V was cut by 5 bases and J by 0 bases, with 11 bases left in between. The CDR3 nucleotides are TGTGCCAGCTCAGAAAACAGGGACTCCTACGAGCAGTACGTC. Amino acids: CASSENRDSYEQYV.

In its sample, this clone was seen once. The rearrangement joins TRBV9 to TRBJ2-2; D remains unclear. V lost 0 bases to trimming and J lost 1 base, with 7 bases between them. Germline CDR1 and CDR2: SGDLS and YYNGEE. The CDR3 loop spans 15 amino acids. The CDR3: CASSVVSGNTGELFF. CDR3 bases: TGTGCCAGCAGCGTAGTCTCAGGGAACACCGGGGAGCTGTTTTTT. Supplemented by reference TRBV9 and TRBJ2-2, the full variable domain reads DSGVTQTPKHLITATGQRVTLRCSPRSGDLSVYWYQQSLDQGLQFLIQYYNGEERAKGNILERFSAQQFPDLHSELNLSSLELGDSALYFCASSVVSGNTGELFFGEGSRLTVL.

The chain links TRBV7-9 to TRBJ1-3; D is possibly TRBD1 (5 bases). Trimming took 3 bases from V and 0 from J, leaving 9 bases between them. Germline loops: CDR1 SEHNR, CDR2 FQNEAQ (reference sequence). CDR3 length equals 15 residues. The CDR3: CASSFPGLSGNTIYF. The CDR3, as DNA: TGTGCCAGCAGCTTCCCAGGGCTCTCTGGAAACACCATATATTTT.

V usage is TRBV24-1 and J usage is TRBJ2-1; the match to TRBD2 covers 14 bases. Per germline, CDR1 KGHDR and CDR2 SFDVKD. The CDR3 loop spans 16 amino acids. The ends lost 3 bases at V and 9 bases at J; junction bases unmatched: 6. The CDR3 DNA reads TGTGCCACCAGTGATATTGGGACTAGCGGGAGTACTGAGCAGTTCTTC. This codes for CATSDIGTSGSTEQFF.

The rearrangement joins TRBV19 to TRBJ1-2, with 8 bases lining up with TRBD1. The V gene end was trimmed by 6 bases and the J gene end by 8 bases; junction bases not matched to a gene: 8. CDR1 is LNHDA, CDR2 SQIVND, per germline (reference sequence). This CDR3 is built from 13 residues. The CDR3 DNA sequence: TGTGCCAGTAGCTTCAGACAGGGGAGAGGCTACACCTTC. This encodes CASSFRQGRGYTF. Based on the CDR3 plus reference TRBV19 and TRBJ1-2, the full variable domain is DGGITQSPKYLFRKEGQNVTLSCEQNLNHDAMYWYRQDPGQGLRLIYYSQIVNDFQKGDIAEGYSVSREKKESFPLTVTSAQKNPTAFYLCASSFRQGRGYTFGSGTRLTVV.

The table lists this clone with a few counts. Other DNA sequences in this sample translate to the same CDR3. The chain joins TRBV28 to TRBJ2-1; D uncertain. The CDR3 is 12 amino acids. Per germline, CDR1 MDHEN and CDR2 SYDVKM. The V end was cut by 6 bases, the J end by 9 bases, with 12 bases between. The DNA of the CDR3 is TGTGCCAGCAGCCCCCTTAGCCGTGAGCAGTTCTTC. Its protein product is CASSPLSREQFF.

V usage is TRBV19 and J usage is TRBJ1-2, with a possible D match to TRBD1 (6 bases). V was clipped by 6 bases and J by 4 bases, with 15 bases between them. The CDR3 has 14 residues. Germline CDR1 is LNHDA and CDR2 is SQIVND (reference sequence). CDR3: CASRRPQGTYGYTF. As DNA, the CDR3 is TGTGCCAGTAGGCGTCCACAGGGAACCTATGGCTACACCTTC.

The chain is built from TRBV7-2 and TRBJ1-6; D call uncertain. Germline V gene sequence: CDR1 SGHTA, CDR2 FQGNSA. V was shortened by 1 base and J by 0 bases, with 10 bases between the two germline ends. The CDR3 is made up of 17 amino acids. The CDR3 sequence: CASSLGQASSYNSPLHF. The CDR3, as DNA: TGTGCCAGCAGCTTAGGTCAGGCGAGCTCCTATAATTCACCCCTCCACTTT.

The chain carries TRBV30 and TRBJ2-1; 8 bases agree with TRBD2. The V gene end was trimmed by 3 bases and the J gene end by 8 bases; junction bases not matched to a gene: 6. The CDR3 extends over 13 amino acids. CDR1 and CDR2 from the germline V gene are GTSNPN and SVGIG (reference sequence). The CDR3: CAWSRGGSDEQFF. In nucleotides, the CDR3 is TGTGCCTGGAGCCGCGGGGGGTCTGATGAGCAGTTCTTC.

The genes are TRBV23-1 and TRBJ2-4; 12 bases agree with TRBD2. TRBV23-1 is an ORF, and what it does is uncertain. The CDR3 consists of 20 residues. V gave up 0 bases and J gave up 0 bases; unmatched junction bases: 9. CDR3 residues: CASSQSTLAGGRRAKNIQYF. The CDR3, as DNA: TGCGCCAGCAGTCAATCGACCCTAGCGGGAGGGAGGAGAGCCAAAAACATTCAGTACTTC.